The 30 T cell receptor beta chains below were found in one sample sequenced in a study of cytomegalovirus exposure and HLA in healthy donors. PCR primers comprised 60 Vbeta and 13 Jbeta primers. Assay: immunoSEQ multiplex PCR; the TCRdb copy retains only in-frame clones and omits some. The table shows some 150,000 clones, with 70% to 90% occurring only once. The sequencing input was PBMCs. All receptors derive from a woman aged 25 to 45 in good health and CMV-seropositive.

The V and J genes are TRBV7-8 and TRBJ2-7, with 9 bases that match TRBD1. The CDR3 length is 14 residues. V dropped 7 bases and J dropped 0; count of bases not matched to a gene: 4. Looked up from germline, CDR1 is SGHVS and CDR2 is FQNEAQ. CDR3 DNA sequence: TGTGCCAGCACCCAGACAGGGGGCTCCTACGAGCAGTACTTC. Translating gives CASTQTGGSYEQYF.

This clone has only one observation. V and J are TRBV18 and TRBJ1-5, with 7 bases fitting TRBD1. The J segment lost 9 bases and the V segment lost 1 base, leaving 12 bases of the junction unmatched. The CDR3 sequence is 16 residues long. Germline V gene data show CDR1 as KGHSH and CDR2 as LQKENI. For the CDR3, the DNA is TGTGCCAGCTCACCACTCAGACAGGGCCTGGATGGGCCCCAGCATTTT. Translating it yields CASSPLRQGLDGPQHF. Together with reference TRBV18 and TRBJ1-5, the CDR3 gives the full variable domain: NAGVMQNPRHLVRRRGQEARLRCSPMKGHSHVYWYRQLPEEGLKFMVYLQKENIIDESGMPKERFSAEFPKEGPSILRIQQVVRGDSAAYFCASSPLRQGLDGPQHFGDGTRLSIL.

This chain uses TRBV29-1 with TRBJ1-2; TRBD1 aligns across 7 bases. V was pared by 4 bases and J by 7 bases, with 0 bases of the junction left unmatched. Germline V gene lookup returns CDR1 SQVTM and CDR2 ANQGSEA. This CDR3 comprises 10 residues. CDR3 DNA: TGCAGCGTTGGACAGGGTGGCTACACCTTC. Its translation: CSVGQGGYTF.

The chain uses TRBV5-1 and TRBJ1-5; 11 nucleotides agree with TRBD1. J gave up 0 bases and V 1 base, and 15 bases lay outside the gene matches. Germline V gives CDR1 SGHRS, CDR2 YFSETQ. The CDR3 is 21 residues long. CDR3: CASSLLPVTGTGGSSNQPQHF. The CDR3 DNA follows: TGCGCCAGCAGCTTGTTACCGGTTACCGGGACAGGGGGGAGTAGCAATCAGCCCCAGCATTTT.

The V and J genes are TRBV29-1 and TRBJ2-1; 16 bases align to TRBD2. V trimming: 7 bases; J trimming: 2 bases; junction bases outside the gene matches: 8. The CDR3 is 17 amino acids. Germline CDR1 and CDR2: SQVTM and ANQGSEA. The CDR3 DNA reads as TGCAGCGAATCGGGACTAGCGGGGGGGAAAACCTACAATGAGCAGTTCTTC. This gives the protein CSESGLAGGKTYNEQFF.

The V call is TRBV7-6, the J call TRBJ2-1; possible D gene TRBD1, 5 bases. This CDR3 comprises 16 residues. Trimming stripped 5 bases from V and 5 bases from J, with 19 bases between. The V gene's germline CDR1 is SGHVS and CDR2 FNYEAQ. CDR3 loop: CASSPTVAGSNNEQFF. The DNA for the CDR3 is TGTGCCAGCAGCCCTACCGTGGCAGGGTCTAACAATGAGCAGTTCTTC.

The V and J genes are TRBV5-1 and TRBJ2-3, with 10 bases that match TRBD1. The V gene's germline CDR1 is SGHRS and CDR2 YFSETQ. This CDR3 spans 15 amino acids. With V trimmed by 1 base and J by 3 bases, 2 bases remained unmatched. The CDR3 spells CASSLRDRGTDTQYF. The CDR3 DNA reads as TGCGCCAGCAGCTTGAGGGACAGGGGAACAGATACGCAGTATTTT.

The CDR3 DNA reads as TGTGCCAGTAGTATTTCAGGGAGGGGCTATGGCTACACCTTC. Residues: CASSISGRGYGYTF. The V and J genes are TRBV19 and TRBJ1-2, with D possibly matching TRBD1 (5 bases). The CDR3 loop spans 14 amino acids. The germline gives CDR1 LNHDA, CDR2 SQIVND (reference sequence). V lost 3 bases and J lost 4, with 12 bases in between.

The chain has TRBV5-1 and TRBJ2-1; weak D call: TRBD1 (5 bases). Trimming left V 0 bases short and J 4 bases short, with 14 bases between. This CDR3 region has 16 residues. Per the germline V gene, CDR1 is SGHRS and CDR2 is YFSETQ. Here the CDR3 reads CASSLGTPPHYNEQFF. The CDR3 bases are TGCGCCAGCAGCTTGGGGACACCACCACATTACAATGAGCAGTTCTTC.

CDR3 region: CASSLVRGANTGELFF. CDR3 DNA: TGTGCCAGCAGCTTAGTGCGGGGGGCCAACACCGGGGAGCTGTTTTTT. V usage is TRBV7-6 and J usage is TRBJ2-2, with 8 bases that match TRBD2. The V gene end was trimmed by 1 base and the J gene end by 2 bases; junction bases not matched to a gene: 3. CDR3 length: 16 amino acids. CDR1 is SGHVS and CDR2 is FNYEAQ in the germline V gene.

The rearrangement links TRBV2 to TRBJ1-5; a weak D match, TRBD1 (5 bases). The germline V and J ends were trimmed by 6 bases and 1 base, with 31 bases remaining between them. The CDR3 covers 21 residues. The germline CDR1 and CDR2 sequences are SNHLY and FYNNEI. The CDR3 here is CASSALVISEGWGESNQPQHF. CDR3 nucleotide sequence: TGTGCCAGCAGCGCTTTAGTCATATCAGAGGGATGGGGGGAAAGCAATCAGCCCCAGCATTTT.

The chain is built from TRBV25-1 and TRBJ2-7; 7 bases map to TRBD1. V was clipped by 4 bases and J by 0 bases; unmatched bases: 9. Looked up from germline, CDR1 is MGHDK and CDR2 is SYGVNS. The CDR3 loop spans 16 amino acids. The DNA for the CDR3 is TGTGCCAGCAGTGCTAAGTACCGGACAGGCTCCTACGAGCAGTACTTC. Translation: CASSAKYRTGSYEQYF.

This clone was detected a few times. J is TRBJ1-5 and V is TRBV2; D possibly corresponds to TRBD1 (5 bases). CDR3 length: 17 amino acids. Germline V CDR1 and CDR2: SNHLY, FYNNEI. V lost 1 base to trimming and J lost 0 bases, with 13 bases between them. This CDR3 is CASSEGEQAYSNQPQHF. The CDR3 DNA reads as TGTGCCAGCAGTGAAGGAGAACAGGCCTATAGCAATCAGCCCCAGCATTTT.

The chain carries TRBV7-3 and TRBJ1-2; TRBD1 is a possible D gene (6 bases). V was cut by 0 bases and J by 1 base, with 12 bases left in between. Germline-derived CDR1 and CDR2 are SGHTA and FQGTGA. The CDR3 spans 16 residues. CDR3 in DNA: TGTGCCAGCAGCTTAACGTTCAGGGGAAGTAACTATGGCTACACCTTC. It is translated as CASSLTFRGSNYGYTF.

This clone appeared once. The chain couples TRBV5-4 to TRBJ2-5, with 10 bases lining up with TRBD2. CDR3 size: 16 residues. Germline V gives CDR1 SGHNT, CDR2 YYREEE (reference sequence). The ends lost 0 bases at V and 5 bases at J; junction bases unmatched: 7. Here the CDR3 DNA reads TGTGCCAGCAGCTTGGATGGAGCGGGGGGGCCCGAGACCCAGTACTTC. Its translation: CASSLDGAGGPETQYF.

The rearrangement joins TRBV4-2 to TRBJ2-3; 15 bases align to TRBD2. In germline, CDR1 is LGHNA, CDR2 YNFKEQ. V was clipped by 2 bases and J by 1 base; unmatched bases: 10. This CDR3 has 20 amino acids. The CDR3 sequence is CASSQTGTSGGLLRTDTQYF. The CDR3, as DNA: TGTGCCAGCAGCCAAACCGGGACTAGCGGGGGGCTCCTACGCACAGATACGCAGTATTTT.

In DNA, the CDR3 is TGTGCCAGCAGTTTCCTATCCGAAGGGACAGGGTATGGCTACACCTTC. This sequence encodes CASSFLSEGTGYGYTF. The genes are TRBV6-5 and TRBJ1-2, with TRBD1 matching 9 bases. CDR1 MNHEY and CDR2 SVGAGI come from the germline V gene. After removal of 4 bases from V and 5 bases from J, the junction contained 11 bases not matched to a gene. The CDR3 spans 16 residues.

This clone occurred a few times. The gene calls are TRBV11-3 and TRBJ2-1, with D perhaps TRBD2 (5 bases). CDR3 length: 15 amino acids. V was cut by 5 bases and J by 2 bases, with 13 bases left in between. Per germline, CDR1 SGHNT and CDR2 YENEEA. The CDR3 DNA is TGTGCCAGCAGCCCCGCCCGGGGTCCCTACAATGAGCAGTTCTTC. Translated: CASSPARGPYNEQFF.

V usage is TRBV10-3 and J usage is TRBJ2-7; 9 bases agree with TRBD1. Germline lookup yields CDR1 ENHRY and CDR2 SYGVKD. CDR3 length: 15 residues. The V and J ends lost 6 bases and 3 bases, in that order; junction bases with no gene match: 9. The CDR3 is CAISDPGQGLYEQYF. The DNA of the CDR3 is TGTGCCATCAGCGACCCGGGACAGGGTCTCTACGAGCAGTACTTC.

The chain employs TRBV5-1 and TRBJ1-2, with D perhaps TRBD1 (5 bases). The CDR3 is 12 amino acids. Germline CDR1 reads SGHRS; CDR2 reads YFSETQ. Trimming cost V 5 bases and J 6 bases, with 11 bases left between them. Here the CDR3 reads CASRTVKNGYTF. CDR3 bases: TGCGCCAGCAGGACAGTAAAGAATGGCTACACCTTC. Filled out from reference TRBV5-1 and TRBJ1-2, the complete variable domain reads KAGVTQTPRYLIKTRGQQVTLSCSPISGHRSVSWYQQTPGQGLQFLFEYFSETQRNKGNFPGRFSGRQFSNSRSEMNVSTLELGDSALYLCASRTVKNGYTFGSGTRLTVV.

The CDR3: CASRTGPNEKLFF. The CDR3, as DNA: TGTGCCAGCAGGACAGGACCTAATGAAAAACTGTTTTTT. This rearrangement joins TRBV5-4 to TRBJ1-4; weak D call: TRBD1 (6 bases). CDR3 length: 13 amino acids. Germline CDR1 SGHNT, CDR2 YYREEE (reference sequence). V gave up 5 bases and J gave up 3 bases, with 8 bases separating them. Based on the CDR3 plus reference TRBV5-4 and TRBJ1-4, the full variable domain is ETGVTQSPTHLIKTRGQQVTLRCSSQSGHNTVSWYQQALGQGPQFIFQYYREEENGRGNFPPRFSGLQFPNYSSELNVNALELDDSALYLCASRTGPNEKLFFGSGTQLSVL.

With regard to this clone: Other DNA sequences in the sample encode the same CDR3. The V call is TRBV5-1, the J call TRBJ1-2, with 8 positions matching TRBD1. CDR1 and CDR2 from the germline V gene are SGHRS and YFSETQ. This CDR3 region has 15 residues. The trim removed 0 bases at V and 5 bases at J, leaving 6 bases unmatched. Here the CDR3 DNA reads TGCGCCAGCAGCTTGGCCTCACAGGGGGGGTATGGCTACACCTTC. It is translated as CASSLASQGGYGYTF.

The chain joins TRBV5-1 to TRBJ2-6, with D possibly being TRBD2 (6 bases). The ends were cut back, 4 bases at V and 0 bases at J, with 23 bases in the middle. The germline gives CDR1 SGHRS, CDR2 YFSETQ. CDR3 size: 20 residues. The CDR3 region is CASSPGVRHTTGSGANVLTF. The CDR3 DNA reads TGCGCCAGCAGCCCGGGGGTCCGACACACTACTGGCTCTGGGGCCAACGTCCTGACTTTC.

The chain links TRBV25-1 to TRBJ1-1, with D tentatively TRBD1 (5 bases). The CDR3 is 13 residues long. Germline-derived CDR1 and CDR2 are MGHDK and SYGVNS. V shed 1 base and J shed 3 bases, with 6 bases lying between them. CDR3 amino acids: CASSELGDTEAFF. CDR3 in DNA: TGTGCCAGCAGTGAATTAGGGGACACTGAAGCTTTCTTT.

CDR3 sequence (DNA): TGTGCCAGCAGCTTCGACAGGGTAGAAGCTTTCTTT. Translation gives CASSFDRVEAFF. The rearrangement uses TRBV7-2 and TRBJ1-1; TRBD1 matches at 7 bases. CDR3 length equals 12 residues. Germline CDR1 SGHTA, CDR2 FQGNSA. V lost 3 bases and J lost 8; bases outside the gene matches: 3.

V gene TRBV10-1 combines with J gene TRBJ2-1; 10 bases map to TRBD1. Unmatched junction bases numbered 6, after V lost 6 bases and J lost 7 bases. The CDR3 consists of 14 residues. The germline CDR1 and CDR2 sequences are WNHNN and SYGVQD (reference sequence). CDR3 residues: CASRTGGEGNEQFF. CDR3 in DNA: TGCGCCAGCAGGACAGGGGGCGAGGGGAATGAGCAGTTCTTC.

The CDR3 DNA is TGTGCCAGCAGCGCAGGGCTGTACAATGAGCAGTTCTTC. This encodes CASSAGLYNEQFF. The chain employs TRBV9 and TRBJ2-1, with a weak D call TRBD1 (5 bases). The germline V and J ends were trimmed by 3 bases and 4 bases, with 8 bases remaining between them. This CDR3 is built from 13 residues. Looked up from germline, CDR1 is SGDLS and CDR2 is YYNGEE.

J is TRBJ1-2 and V is TRBV4-3; 12 nucleotides agree with TRBD1. The CDR3 sequence is 15 residues long. CDR1 is LGHNA, CDR2 YSLEER, per germline. V shed 5 bases, J shed 5 bases, and the junction held 6 bases outside the gene matches. The chain's CDR3 is CASSAEGQGAYGYTF. In DNA form, the CDR3 reads TGCGCCAGCAGCGCAGAGGGACAGGGGGCGTATGGCTACACCTTC.

This sequence joins TRBV6-1 and TRBJ1-1, with unresolved D. V gave up 5 bases and J gave up 5 bases, with 6 bases separating them. CDR1 and CDR2 (germline): MNHNS, SASEGT. The CDR3 is 11 residues long. The CDR3 nucleotides read TGTGCCAGCAGTTTCTTAACTGAAGCTTTCTTT. Encoded protein: CASSFLTEAFF.

The CDR3 DNA reads as TGTGCCAGCAGCCACTCCGGACGGAAAAACAAGGGGTACGAGCAGTACTTC. Protein: CASSHSGRKNKGYEQYF. The chain couples TRBV7-2 to TRBJ2-7; tentative D call: TRBD1 (5 bases). Trimming cost V 5 bases and J 4 bases, with 24 bases left between them. CDR3 length: 17 amino acids. Germline loops: CDR1 SGHTA, CDR2 FQGNSA. The full variable domain, completed using reference TRBV7-2 and TRBJ2-7, is GAGVSQSPSNKVTEKGKDVELRCDPISGHTALYWYRQSLGQGLEFLIYFQGNSAPDKSGLPSDRFSAERTGGSVSTLTIQRTQQEDSAVYLCASSHSGRKNKGYEQYFGPGTRLTVT.